Each of the 29 T cell receptor beta chains below was sequenced from the same sample in a study of blood T cell repertoires in COVID-19. Here immunoSEQ multiplex PCR was the method, and the copy in TCRdb shows in-frame clones only, minus some. The table shows 150,000 to 200,000 clones, with about 81% occurring only once. Sequenced sample: peripheral blood. These receptors were taken from a human donor in a cohort sampled during active COVID-19.

CDR3 DNA sequence: TGTGCCACCCGAGGACAGGCGGACACCGGGGAGCTGTTTTTT. Translating gives CATRGQADTGELFF. The chain is built from TRBV24-1 and TRBJ2-2; 7 bases agree with TRBD1. The V segment lost 9 bases and the J segment 3 bases; nucleotides outside the gene matches: 6. This CDR3 is built from 14 residues. Germline V gives CDR1 KGHDR, CDR2 SFDVKD.

This chain joins TRBV30 and TRBJ1-5, with 7 bases aligning to TRBD1. CDR1 is GTSNPN, CDR2 SVGIG, per germline (reference sequence). The V segment lost 4 bases and the J segment 9 bases; nucleotides outside the gene matches: 9. The CDR3 extends over 13 amino acids. The CDR3 nucleotides are TGTGCCTGGAACGGACAGGCGACCGGGCCCCAGCATTTT. Protein sequence: CAWNGQATGPQHF.

The genes are TRBV2 and TRBJ2-1, with a tentative D call TRBD2 (5 bases). Germline V gene lookup returns CDR1 SNHLY and CDR2 FYNNEI. Trimming stripped 4 bases from V and 7 bases from J, with 11 bases between. CDR3 length: 13 residues. CDR3 loop: CASSGEGLNEQFF. The DNA of the CDR3 is TGTGCCAGCAGTGGAGAGGGCCTAAATGAGCAGTTCTTC.

The chain uses TRBV10-1 and TRBJ2-1; a possible D gene is TRBD2 (5 bases). With 7 bases removed from V and 10 bases from J, the gap between germline ends came to 17 bases. The CDR3 consists of 13 residues. CDR1 and CDR2 from the germline V gene are WNHNN and SYGVQD (reference sequence). Written as DNA, the CDR3 is TGCGCCAGCAAAGGGCCGGGAAGTGGGGAGCAGTTCTTC. It is translated as CASKGPGSGEQFF.

This rearrangement joins TRBV3-1 (or the pseudogene TRBV3-2) to TRBJ1-2; D uncertain. V lost 1 base, J lost 8 bases, and 14 bases lay in between. Germline V gene lookup returns CDR1 LGHDT and CDR2 YNNKEL (reference sequence). There are 14 residues in the CDR3. The chain's CDR3 is CASSQAMFREGYTF. In nucleotides, the CDR3 is TGTGCCAGCAGCCAAGCAATGTTCCGGGAGGGCTACACCTTC.

This clone was recorded many times. V and J are TRBV6-6 and TRBJ1-1; the match to TRBD1 covers 7 bases. Trimming removed 2 bases from V and 5 bases from J; junction bases left unmatched: 8. This CDR3 comprises 15 residues. CDR1 and CDR2 from the germline V gene are MNHNY and SVGAGI (reference sequence). In DNA form, the CDR3 reads TGTGCCAGCAGTTACATAGAGGGGGCGTGGACTGAAGCTTTCTTT. Its translation is CASSYIEGAWTEAFF.

The rearrangement links TRBV5-1 to TRBJ2-3; TRBD2 matches 13 bases. Germline V gives CDR1 SGHRS, CDR2 YFSETQ. With V trimmed by 0 bases and J by 6 bases, 4 bases remained unmatched. This CDR3 has 16 amino acids. The CDR3 bases are TGCGCCAGCAGCTTGGGAGCGACTAGCGGGAGGGATACGCAGTATTTT. It translates to CASSLGATSGRDTQYF.

The genes are TRBV7-9 and TRBJ2-7; 7 bases agree with TRBD2. The CDR3 extends over 15 amino acids. CDR1 and CDR2 (germline): SEHNR, FQNEAQ (reference sequence). V lost 7 bases, J lost 4 bases, and 13 bases stayed unmatched. CDR3 coding DNA: TGTGCCAGCACCTTCGGACTAGTTGACTCTTACGAGCAGTACTTC. It yields the protein CASTFGLVDSYEQYF.

The rearrangement uses TRBV30 and TRBJ2-7; D gene uncertain. The CDR3 covers 14 residues. Trimming removed 4 bases from V and 5 bases from J, with 18 bases in between. Germline lookup yields CDR1 GTSNPN and CDR2 SVGIG (reference sequence). The CDR3 DNA reads as TGTGCCTGGACCCCACAGCACCCTGGCCACGAGCAGTACTTC. It codes for CAWTPQHPGHEQYF. Complete variable domain (other parts from reference TRBV30 and TRBJ2-7): SQTIHQWPATLVQPVGSPLSLECTVEGTSNPNLYWYRQAAGRGLQLLFYSVGIGQISSEVPQNLSASRPQDRQFILSSKKLLLSDSGFYLCAWTPQHPGHEQYFGPGTRLTVT.

This clone came up once. The chain carries TRBV18 and TRBJ1-1; 9 bases are shared with TRBD1. This CDR3 has 16 residues. Germline V lookup: CDR1 KGHSH, CDR2 LQKENI. The J segment lost 11 bases and the V segment lost 3 bases, leaving 16 bases of the junction unmatched. The CDR3 region is CASSPPMGQGAGRAFF. CDR3 coding DNA: TGTGCCAGCTCACCCCCCATGGGACAGGGCGCCGGACGCGCTTTCTTT.

The sample holds many counts of this clone. The chain uses TRBV6-2 or TRBV6-3 and TRBJ2-5, with a possible D match to TRBD1 (7 bases). V shed 5 bases and J shed 1 base, with 17 bases lying between them. The CDR3 covers 16 residues. Germline loops: CDR1 MNHEY, CDR2 SVGEGT. This chain's CDR3 is CASSRRGTEVQETQYF. The CDR3, as DNA: TGTGCCAGCAGTCGACGCGGGACAGAAGTCCAAGAGACCCAGTACTTC.

The rearrangement links TRBV30 to TRBJ1-4; a possible D gene is TRBD1 (6 bases). With 3 bases removed from V and 9 bases from J, the gap between germline ends came to 8 bases. The length of the CDR3 is 11 residues. Per germline, CDR1 GTSNPN and CDR2 SVGIG (reference sequence). For the CDR3, the DNA is TGTGCCTGGAGCGGGACAAAAAAACTGTTTTTT. It encodes CAWSGTKKLFF.

The sample holds one count of this clone. The chain combines TRBV6-5 with TRBJ2-3; 8 positions agree with TRBD2. V dropped 0 bases and J dropped 6; count of bases not matched to a gene: 8. Germline loops: CDR1 MNHEY, CDR2 SVGAGI. The CDR3 consists of 16 residues. CDR3 region: CASSYSVAGGQDTQYF. The CDR3 region has the DNA TGTGCCAGCAGTTACTCGGTCGCGGGGGGCCAGGATACGCAGTATTTT.

The V gene is TRBV6-6, the J gene TRBJ1-5, with D perhaps matching TRBD1 (5 bases). This CDR3 has 12 residues. Trimming removed 11 bases at V and 0 bases at J, with 8 bases between. Germline lookup yields CDR1 MNHNY and CDR2 SVGAGI (reference sequence). The DNA of the CDR3 is TGTGCCGCGGGGGTTAGCAATCAGCCCCAGCATTTT. This encodes CAAGVSNQPQHF.

The chain recombines TRBV11-2 with TRBJ2-1; 9 nucleotides line up with TRBD2. V trimming: 3 bases; J trimming: 5 bases; junction bases outside the gene matches: 11. Germline CDR1 is SGHAT and CDR2 is FQNNGV. The CDR3 consists of 17 residues. The CDR3 here is CASSFPPAGGPHNEQFF. The CDR3 region has the DNA TGTGCCAGCAGCTTCCCCCCGGCGGGAGGGCCCCACAATGAGCAGTTCTTC.

V is TRBV28 and J is TRBJ1-2; TRBD1 aligns across 10 bases. J lost 6 bases, V lost 5 bases, and 12 bases had no gene match. CDR3 length: 16 residues. CDR1 and CDR2 (germline): MDHEN, SYDVKM. CDR3 sequence (DNA): TGTGCCAGCAGTCCCACACTAGCCGGGACAGGGGATGGCTACACCTTC. The encoded protein is CASSPTLAGTGDGYTF.

The chain couples TRBV7-5 to TRBJ1-5; the table's D call, TRBD1, has no DNA check behind it. TRBV7-5 is annotated as a pseudogene. The CDR3 sequence is 15 residues long. CDR3 residues: CARSTRTERNQPQHF. In DNA form, the CDR3 reads TGTGCCAGAAGCACCCGGACAGAACGCAATCAGCCCCAGCATTTT.

Written as DNA, the CDR3 is TGTGCCAGCAGCTTACAGAAGAACACTGAAGCTTTCTTT. As protein: CASSLQKNTEAFF. The chain carries TRBV7-2 and TRBJ1-1; no definite D call. The CDR3 is 13 residues long. The germline CDR1 and CDR2 sequences are SGHTA and FQGNSA. Trimming removed 2 bases at V and 1 base at J, with 5 bases between.

The CDR3 spells CARAGWTSTDTQYF. Here the CDR3 DNA reads TGTGCAAGGGCGGGCTGGACTAGCACAGATACGCAGTATTTT. V is TRBV3-1 (or the pseudogene TRBV3-2) and J is TRBJ2-3, with D maybe TRBD2 (5 bases). CDR1 is LGHDT, CDR2 YNNKEL, per germline (reference sequence). The CDR3 has 14 amino acids.

The chain joins TRBV28 to TRBJ1-5; tentative D call: TRBD1 (6 bases). With 5 bases removed from V and 6 bases from J, the gap between germline ends came to 14 bases. The CDR3 runs 14 residues. Germline CDR1 is MDHEN and CDR2 is SYDVKM. The CDR3 region is CASSPNRVGQPQHF. The CDR3, as DNA: TGTGCCAGCAGTCCCAACAGGGTAGGTCAGCCCCAGCATTTT.

The chain carries TRBV9 and TRBJ2-3, with D possibly being TRBD2 (5 bases). Trimming cost V 2 bases and J 0 bases, with 10 bases left between them. The CDR3 runs to 15 residues. Germline V gene data show CDR1 as SGDLS and CDR2 as YYNGEE. For the CDR3, the DNA is TGTGCCAGCAGCGTTAGCGCGGATAGCACAGATACGCAGTATTTT. Protein product: CASSVSADSTDTQYF.

The genes are TRBV11-2 and TRBJ2-6, with D maybe TRBD1 (6 bases). The germline CDR1 and CDR2 sequences are SGHAT and FQNNGV. V was trimmed by 1 base and J by 0 bases, leaving 10 bases between them. The CDR3 has 17 amino acids. The CDR3 here is CASSLALGGSGANVLTF. In nucleotides, the CDR3 is TGTGCCAGCAGCTTAGCCCTAGGGGGCTCTGGGGCCAACGTCCTGACTTTC.

The rearrangement uses TRBV11-2 and TRBJ2-2, with TRBD2 identical over 8 bases. The CDR3 loop spans 14 amino acids. Germline CDR1 reads SGHAT; CDR2 reads FQNNGV. The V and J ends lost 5 bases and 6 bases, in that order; junction bases with no gene match: 5. The CDR3, as DNA: TGTGCCAGCAGCCCGCGGGGGGAGTCCGGGGAGCTGTTTTTT. Residues: CASSPRGESGELFF.

V is TRBV9 and J is TRBJ2-7; 7 bases align to TRBD2. This CDR3 spans 10 amino acids. Trimming cost V 10 bases and J 5 bases; bases outside gene matches: 3. Germline V gene data show CDR1 as SGDLS and CDR2 as YYNGEE. CDR3 nucleotide sequence: TGTGCCGCTAGCGGCGACGAGCAGTACTTC. Its protein product is CAASGDEQYF. The whole variable domain, remainder taken from reference TRBV9 and TRBJ2-7, is DSGVTQTPKHLITATGQRVTLRCSPRSGDLSVYWYQQSLDQGLQFLIQYYNGEERAKGNILERFSAQQFPDLHSELNLSSLELGDSALYFCAASGDEQYFGPGTRLTVT.

This clone was counted between two and nine times. This sequence joins TRBV4-1 and TRBJ1-6; TRBD1 agrees at 10 bases. The V gene's germline CDR1 is MGHRA and CDR2 YSYEKL. V was pared by 5 bases and J by 7 bases, with 2 bases of the junction left unmatched. CDR3 size: 14 residues. Here the CDR3 reads CASSDRGRNSPLHF. For the CDR3, the DNA is TGCGCCAGCAGCGACAGGGGGCGAAATTCACCCCTCCACTTT.

This chain links TRBV6-2 or TRBV6-3 with TRBJ2-3; 7 bases align to TRBD2. V was pared by 3 bases and J by 3 bases, with 9 bases of the junction left unmatched. CDR3 length: 16 residues. Germline CDR1 is MNHEY and CDR2 is SVGEGT. This chain's CDR3 is CASSYLAGVWTDTQYF. The CDR3 DNA is TGTGCCAGCAGTTATTTGGCGGGGGTATGGACAGATACGCAGTATTTT.

CDR3 in DNA: TGTGCCAGCAGCTCCGGACAGGGGGCGAGGGAAGAGACCCAGTACTTC. It yields the protein CASSSGQGAREETQYF. The chain combines TRBV11-3 with TRBJ2-5; TRBD1 aligns across 11 bases. V lost 4 bases, J lost 3 bases, and 7 bases stayed unmatched. Germline CDR1 and CDR2: SGHNT and YENEEA. The CDR3 extends over 16 amino acids.

This chain connects TRBV30 to TRBJ1-2, with a tentative D call TRBD1 (6 bases). Germline values: CDR1 GTSNPN, CDR2 SVGIG (reference sequence). This CDR3 has 14 residues. Trimming shortened V by 0 bases and J by 6 bases, and 14 bases separated the two germline ends. The CDR3 region is CAWSVRQGFDGYTF. In nucleotides, the CDR3 is TGTGCCTGGAGTGTAAGGCAGGGGTTTGATGGCTACACCTTC.

The chain is built from TRBV7-9 and TRBJ2-3; D perhaps matches TRBD1 (5 bases). CDR3 size: 14 residues. Deletions cut 0 bases from V and 4 bases from J, with 8 bases between. Germline CDR1 SEHNR, CDR2 FQNEAQ (reference sequence). As DNA, the CDR3 is TGTGCCAGCAGCTTAGCAGAGACAGCAGATACGCAGTATTTT. It codes for CASSLAETADTQYF.